Listed below are T cell receptor beta chains from one sample, sequenced in a study of identical twins. TCRdb passed the 5' RACE reads through MiXCR, listing each CDR3 protein once. The repertoire has roughly 720,000 distinct CDR3 sequences, over 15% of them found once; the top ten carry about an eighth. These records were also assigned to another study, of T cells expressing NK-cell markers.

Sequenced material: PBMCs. These receptors were obtained from a woman younger than 30 in good health. CDR3s include the opening cysteine and the closing phenylalanine or tryptophan. A D gene is named only where the DNA matches it firmly. A row's size may be missing; if present it is once, few, many or a size class.

TRBJ2-3 NA NA TRBV18 TGTGCCAGCTCACCGTCAAAGGGGGTGCTGGCCACAGATACGCAGTATTTT CASSPSKGVLATDTQYF
TRBJ1-1 NA NA TRBV20-1 TGCAGTGCTGGTGATAGGGTGGATGGTGAAGCTTTCTTT CSAGDRVDGEAFF
TRBJ2-4 few NA TRBV28 TGTGCCAGCAGTCCCTGGGTGGGTGAAGCCAAAAACATTCAGTACTTC CASSPWVGEAKNIQYF
TRBJ2-5 NA TRBD1 TRBV3-1 TGTGCCAGCAGCCACTGGCCAGGGGGCGACCGACAAGAGACCCAGTACTTC CASSHWPGGDRQETQYF
TRBJ1-5 NA NA TRBV10-2 TGCGCCAGCAGTGAGTCGAGGAATCAGCCCCAGCATTTT CASSESRNQPQHF
TRBJ2-1 few TRBD1 TRBV6-2/TRBV6-3 TGTGCCAGCAGTTACAGGGACAGGGTCCGCACTGAGCAGTTCTTC CASSYRDRVRTEQFF
TRBJ2-7 NA NA TRBV7-2 TGTGCCAGCAGCTTAGAGTCGACAAGGCCCTACGAGCAGTACTTC CASSLESTRPYEQYF
TRBJ2-7 few NA TRBV20-1 TGCAGTGCCAACGGACAGCGCTCCTACGAGCAGTACTTC CSANGQRSYEQYF
TRBJ2-1 NA TRBD2 TRBV5-1 TGCGCCAGCAGCTCGGAACTAGCGGCGAATGAGCAGTTCTTC CASSSELAANEQFF
TRBJ2-1 few NA TRBV7-2 TGTGCCAGCGTCGAGGGCTCCTACAATGAGCAGTTCTTC CASVEGSYNEQFF
TRBJ1-2 many NA TRBV6-1 TGTGCCAGCAGTCCAAGAGGGGCTAACTATGGCTACACCTTC CASSPRGANYGYTF
TRBJ2-6 NA NA TRBV13 TGTGCCAGCAGCTTTCTGGGTTTGGGCTCTGGGGCCAACGTCCTGACTTTC CASSFLGLGSGANVLTF
TRBJ2-7 NA NA TRBV6-1 TGTGCCAGCAGTGCGGGACAGCGGGGTAGGGAGCAGTACTTC CASSAGQRGREQYF
TRBJ1-2 NA TRBD1 TRBV28 TGTGCCAGCCGACCCAGGGGGCGCGACCACTATGGCTACACCTTC CASRPRGRDHYGYTF
TRBJ2-7 few TRBD1 TRBV6-5 TGTGCCAGCAGTTACTCGATAGGGGGCTCATACGAGCAGTACTTC CASSYSIGGSYEQYF
TRBJ2-7 few TRBD1 TRBV9 TGTGCCAGCAGCCCCACAGGGGGCCAATCACCCTACGAGCAGTACTTC CASSPTGGQSPYEQYF
TRBJ2-4 few NA TRBV5-1 TGCGCCAGCAGCCACGGCCGGGGGACTCCTGAGGTCAAAAACATTCAGTACTTC CASSHGRGTPEVKNIQYF
TRBJ2-1 few TRBD1 TRBV10-1 TGCGCCAGCAGTGGAGGGGGCTTACGGTACAATGAGCAGTTCTTC CASSGGGLRYNEQFF
TRBJ2-7 NA NA TRBV7-2 TGTGCCAGCAGCTTAGATACACTCAGCTCCTACGAGCAGTACTTC CASSLDTLSSYEQYF
TRBJ1-1 NA TRBD1 TRBV12-3/TRBV12-4 TGTGCCAGCACCCAACTTCCGGGACAGGGGAAAGCTTTCTTT CASTQLPGQGKAFF
TRBJ2-7 NA NA TRBV6-2/TRBV6-3 TGTGCCAGCAGTTTAGGGACGACGCGAGAGTACTTC CASSLGTTREYF
TRBJ2-7 NA TRBD2 TRBV12-3/TRBV12-4 TGTGCCAGCAGGAGGGGACTAGCGGGGGGGACGGGCTACGAGCAGTACTTC CASRRGLAGGTGYEQYF
TRBJ2-1 NA NA TRBV9 TGTGCCAGCAGCGCAAGGGGCTTTAACAATGAGCAGTTCTTC CASSARGFNNEQFF
TRBJ1-1 NA NA TRBV10-3 TGTGCCATCAGTGTCGGCAGGGTCTCAAACATGAACACTGAAGCTTTCTTT CAISVGRVSNMNTEAFF
TRBJ1-1 NA NA TRBV2 TGTGCCAGCAGGGCACCGAACACTGAAGCTTTCTTT CASRAPNTEAFF
TRBJ2-5 few TRBD1 TRBV20-1 TGCAGTACCCGACAGGGGGCTCGAGAGACCCAGTACTTC CSTRQGARETQYF
TRBJ2-1 NA TRBD2 TRBV27 TGTGCCAGCAGTGTAGGAGGGGCACTAGCGGGAATATGGGAGCAGTTCTTC CASSVGGALAGIWEQFF
TRBJ2-1 few TRBD2 TRBV9 TGTGCCAGCAGCGCAGAACTAGCGGGGGGGCGGAATGAGCAGTTCTTC CASSAELAGGRNEQFF
TRBJ2-1 many TRBD2 TRBV9 TGTGCCAGCAGCGCGGGACTAGCGGGGGACTATGAGCAGTTCTTC CASSAGLAGDYEQFF
TRBJ1-3 few NA TRBV12-3/TRBV12-4 TGTGCCAGCATCATCCGGGGTAAAAGGCTATATTTT CASIIRGKRLYF
TRBJ2-2 few TRBD2 TRBV5-5 TGTGCCAGCAGCTTGGTTCCCCTAGCGGGGACCGGGGAGCTGTTTTTT CASSLVPLAGTGELFF
TRBJ1-5 NA NA TRBV12-3/TRBV12-4 TGTGCCAGCAGTTTATTTGGCAATCAGCCCCAGCATTTT CASSLFGNQPQHF
TRBJ2-2 NA TRBD2 TRBV9 TGTGCCAGCAGCGTAGCGACTAGCGGGGGTGGCACCGGGGAGCTGTTTTTT CASSVATSGGGTGELFF
TRBJ1-1 NA NA TRBV5-6 TGTGCCAGCAGCCTCTACTCCAGGGGAGCTGAAGCTTTCTTT CASSLYSRGAEAFF
TRBJ1-6 few NA TRBV15 TGTGCCACCGAGTCTGGCGGCTCGTATTCACCCCTCCACTTT CATESGGSYSPLHF
TRBJ2-1 NA TRBD2 TRBV5-1 TGCGCCAGCAGCTTCACCGGACTAGCGGATGACAATGAGCAGTTCTTC CASSFTGLADDNEQFF
TRBJ1-6 few NA TRBV3-1 TGTGCCAGCAGCACGGGACCCGATTCACCCCTCCACTTT CASSTGPDSPLHF
TRBJ2-1 NA TRBD2 TRBV12-3/TRBV12-4 TGTGCCAGCAGCCCTTCCCCTAGCGGCCAGCAGTTCTTC CASSPSPSGQQFF
TRBJ2-7 NA NA TRBV29-1 TGCAGCGTTGGAAGGGTGGGTCCCCCCTACGAGCAGTACTTC CSVGRVGPPYEQYF
TRBJ2-1 NA TRBD2 TRBV20-1 TGCAGTGCTAGAGATATAGCGGGGGGGCTGGGGGAGCAGTTCTTC CSARDIAGGLGEQFF
TRBJ2-2 NA NA TRBV5-1 TGCGCCAGCAGGGCAAGCACCGGGGAGCTGTTTTTT CASRASTGELFF
TRBJ2-5 few TRBD2 TRBV5-1 TGCGCCAGCAGCTTGATTCCCGGGAGGCAAGAGACCCAGTACTTC CASSLIPGRQETQYF
TRBJ2-5 NA NA TRBV24-1 TGTGCCACCAGTGACTCACGACAGGTTCAACAAGAGACCCAGTACTTC CATSDSRQVQQETQYF
TRBJ1-1 NA NA TRBV6-5 TGTGCCAGCAGTTACATGCCCCCTGGGGCCAAGAACACTGAAGCTTTCTTT CASSYMPPGAKNTEAFF
TRBJ2-7 once TRBD1 TRBV6-5 TGTGCCAGCAGTTACTCGACAGGGCACCCGCAGTACTTC CASSYSTGHPQYF
TRBJ2-5 few TRBD2 TRBV18 TGTGCCAGCTCACCTTTGAGCGGGAGTCGCCAAGAGACCCAGTACTTC CASSPLSGSRQETQYF
TRBJ2-7 few NA TRBV5-6 TGTGCCAGCAGCTGGGGGGCCGGAGGGAGGGAGCAGTACTTC CASSWGAGGREQYF
TRBJ1-1 few NA TRBV5-5 TGTGCCAGCAGCTTTGTCTTCGTGATGAACACTGAAGCTTTCTTT CASSFVFVMNTEAFF
TRBJ2-7 NA NA TRBV29-1 TGCAGCGTTGAAAAGTCGACAGACTACGAGCAGTACTTC CSVEKSTDYEQYF